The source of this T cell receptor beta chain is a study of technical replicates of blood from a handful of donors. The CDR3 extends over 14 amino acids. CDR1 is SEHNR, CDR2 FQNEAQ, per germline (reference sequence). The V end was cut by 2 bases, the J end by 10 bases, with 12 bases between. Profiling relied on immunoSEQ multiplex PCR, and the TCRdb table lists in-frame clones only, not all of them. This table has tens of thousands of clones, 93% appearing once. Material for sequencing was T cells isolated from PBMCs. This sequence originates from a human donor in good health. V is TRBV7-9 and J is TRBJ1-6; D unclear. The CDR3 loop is CASSLSGNLSPLHF. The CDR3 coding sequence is TGTGCCAGCAGCTTAAGCGGGAACCTCTCACCCCTCCACTTT. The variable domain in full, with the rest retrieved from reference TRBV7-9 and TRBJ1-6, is DTGVSQNPRHKITKRGQNVTFRCDPISEHNRLYWYRQTLGQGPEFLTYFQNEAQLEKSRLLSDRFSAERPKGSFSTLEIQRTEQGDSAMYLCASSLSGNLSPLHFGNGTRLTVT.